The 6 T cell receptor beta chains below come from one sample, sequenced in a study of shared clonotypes between healthy human individuals. Profiled with immunoSEQ multiplex PCR; TCRdb holds only in-frame clones, not every one. The sample has 600,000 to 750,000 clones; 72% are singletons. The sample was memory CD4+ T cells sorted from blood. As for subset: CD45RA-negative fraction. Receptors originate from a woman younger than 45 in good health.

This chain connects TRBV5-1 to TRBJ1-2; 9 bases are a match to TRBD1. J was trimmed by 7 bases and V by 5 bases; bases with no gene match: 9. The CDR3 consists of 14 residues. In germline, CDR1 is SGHRS, CDR2 YFSETQ. The CDR3 DNA is TGCGCCAGCAGGTCCGGGACAGGGAGGGTTGGCTACACCTTC. Protein product: CASRSGTGRVGYTF.

This clone has more than one count but fewer than ten. The chain recombines TRBV6-1 with TRBJ2-7, with 7 nucleotides matching TRBD1. Germline V gene lookup returns CDR1 MNHNS and CDR2 SASEGT. The CDR3 is made up of 14 amino acids. V gave up 4 bases and J gave up 5 bases; unmatched junction bases: 8. The CDR3 sequence is CASSGRGGHHEQYF. CDR3 coding DNA: TGTGCCAGCAGTGGGAGAGGGGGCCACCACGAGCAGTACTTC.

V is TRBV7-9 and J is TRBJ2-5; no clear D gene. Near its end, the DNA agrees better with TRBJ2-7, so the J call may be wrong. CDR1 SEHNR and CDR2 FQNEAQ come from the germline V gene (reference sequence). CDR3 length: 13 residues. CDR3 protein: CASSLSPSYEQYF. The DNA for the CDR3 is TGTGCCAGCAGCTTATCCCCCTCCTACGAGCAGTACTTC.

This rearrangement joins TRBV7-9 to TRBJ2-1, with 12 bases lining up with TRBD2. The CDR3 spans 17 residues. The J segment lost 8 bases and the V segment lost 5 bases, leaving 13 bases of the junction unmatched. Per the germline V gene, CDR1 is SEHNR and CDR2 is FQNEAQ (reference sequence). The CDR3 is CASSARTSGNRRDEQFF. CDR3 DNA sequence: TGTGCCAGCAGCGCCAGGACTAGCGGGAATCGGAGGGATGAGCAGTTCTTC.

The rearrangement uses TRBV5-1 and TRBJ2-6, with D unresolved. V gave up 3 bases and J gave up 1 base, with 8 bases separating them. Germline values: CDR1 SGHRS, CDR2 YFSETQ. This CDR3 has 15 residues. Here the CDR3 reads CASSSQPSGANVLTF. The CDR3, as DNA: TGCGCCAGCAGCTCTCAGCCGTCTGGGGCCAACGTCCTGACTTTC.

The V gene is TRBV7-9, the J gene TRBJ2-7, with D uncertain. Trimming removed 1 base at V and 5 bases at J, with 15 bases between. This CDR3 spans 15 amino acids. Germline V gene lookup returns CDR1 SEHNR and CDR2 FQNEAQ (reference sequence). CDR3 sequence (DNA): TGTGCCAGCAGCTTAGTCGCCGGCCCATTGGACGAGCAGTACTTC. Residues: CASSLVAGPLDEQYF.